These 18 T cell receptor beta chains originate from one sample sequenced in a study of Graves' ophthalmopathy and Graves' hyperthyroidism. RNA transcripts were the source from which TCR beta CDR3 regions were amplified. HTBI primers were employed in first-round RT-PCR, then a second-round multiplex PCR followed. TCRdb re-derived calls from the multiplex PCR reads in MiXCR, one entry per CDR3 protein. The sample lists over a million distinct CDR3 sequences, 35% to 45% occurring once. The sequenced sample was peripheral blood or thyroid tissue (not recorded which). These receptors were collected from an adult man with Graves' hyperthyroidism.

The rearrangement uses TRBV28 and TRBJ2-7; D is ambiguous. The V gene lost 3 bases and the J gene lost 3 bases, with 21 bases spanning the gap. CDR1 MDHEN and CDR2 SYDVKM come from the germline V gene. The CDR3 runs 17 residues. CDR3 region: CASSFHEWQQSNYEQYF. The CDR3 coding sequence is TGTGCCAGCAGTTTTCATGAATGGCAACAGTCCAACTACGAGCAGTACTTC.

This clonotype was seen at least ten times. The chain couples TRBV6-1 to TRBJ2-7; D perhaps matches TRBD1 (6 bases). V lost 4 bases to trimming and J lost 4 bases, with 14 bases between them. CDR1 and CDR2 (germline): MNHNS, SASEGT. This CDR3 has 14 residues. The CDR3, as DNA: TGTGCCAGCAGTGCTACGGCACAGGGATACGAGCAGTACTTC. The encoded protein is CASSATAQGYEQYF.

The chain links TRBV7-2 to TRBJ1-1; 7 nucleotides agree with TRBD1. The CDR3 sequence is 16 residues long. Unmatched junction bases numbered 12, after V lost 6 bases and J lost 2 bases. Germline assignment: CDR1 SGHTA and CDR2 FQGNSA. The CDR3, as DNA: TGTGCCAGCAGTTTCAGGGGGGGACAGCCCAACACTGAAGCTTTCTTT. It specifies CASSFRGGQPNTEAFF.

This clonotype has at least ten counts. This chain connects TRBV2 to TRBJ1-1; possible D gene TRBD1, 6 bases. The CDR3 totals 14 residues. CDR1 and CDR2 from the germline V gene are SNHLY and FYNNEI. V shed 8 bases and J shed 1 base, with 14 bases lying between them. CDR3 bases: TGTGCCAGCGATACAGGGAGCTGGAACACTGAAGCTTTCTTT. It translates to CASDTGSWNTEAFF.

CDR3 coding DNA: TGCGCCATCGGTGCTAGCGGGGGGCGGGAGACCCAGTACTTC. Protein product: CAIGASGGRETQYF. J is TRBJ2-5 and V is TRBV10-2; 11 nucleotides align to TRBD2. V gave up 10 bases and J gave up 5 bases; unmatched junction bases: 9. Germline CDR1 and CDR2: WSHSY and SAAADI. The CDR3 has 14 residues.

The V gene is TRBV20-1, the J gene TRBJ2-7; the D gene is possibly TRBD1 (6 bases). Looked up from germline, CDR1 is DFQATT and CDR2 is SNEGSKA (reference sequence). Trimming stripped 2 bases from V and 2 bases from J, with 13 bases between. This CDR3 is 14 amino acids long. The CDR3 reads CSARKTGFTYEQYF. CDR3 coding DNA: TGCAGTGCTAGAAAGACAGGATTTACCTACGAGCAGTACTTC.

The sample holds a few counts of this clonotype. This chain links TRBV20-1 with TRBJ2-5; the match to TRBD2 covers 11 bases. CDR3 size: 17 residues. J was trimmed by 0 bases and V by 5 bases; bases with no gene match: 11. In germline, CDR1 is DFQATT, CDR2 SNEGSKA (reference sequence). CDR3 protein: CSADSGRANGDQETQYF. CDR3 nucleotide sequence: TGCAGTGCTGATAGCGGGAGGGCCAATGGGGACCAAGAGACCCAGTACTTC.

This clonotype was seen more than once but under ten times. The chain joins TRBV3-1 to TRBJ1-2; no clear D gene. This CDR3 has 13 amino acids. Germline CDR1 and CDR2: LGHDT and YNNKEL (reference sequence). V gave up 3 bases and J gave up 9 bases, with 14 bases separating them. CDR3 in amino acids: CASSQRGGSRYTF. For the CDR3, the DNA is TGTGCCAGCAGCCAGCGGGGTGGCAGCCGCTACACCTTC. The full variable domain, in which reference TRBV3-1 and TRBJ1-2 provide the parts outside the CDR3, is DTAVSQTPKYLVTQMGNDKSIKCEQNLGHDTMYWYKQDSKKFLKIMFSYNNKELIINETVPNRFSPKSPDKAHLNLHINSLELGDSAVYFCASSQRGGSRYTFGSGTRLTVV.

The sample holds a few counts of this clonotype. CDR3 sequence reads: CSARAHVGTSDSLKETQYF. DNA for the CDR3: TGCAGTGCTAGAGCTCACGTAGGGACTAGCGATTCCCTAAAAGAGACCCAGTACTTC. The chain combines TRBV20-1 with TRBJ2-5, with TRBD2 matching 10 bases. Unmatched junction bases numbered 17, after V lost 1 base and J lost 3 bases. The germline V gene encodes CDR1 DFQATT and CDR2 SNEGSKA (reference sequence). The CDR3 extends over 19 amino acids.

This clonotype showed up many times. The chain joins TRBV7-9 to TRBJ1-2; possible D gene TRBD1, 6 bases. Trimming took 0 bases from V and 6 from J, leaving 11 bases between them. The CDR3 consists of 14 residues. CDR1 is SEHNR and CDR2 is FQNEAQ in the germline V gene (reference sequence). The CDR3 is CASSLASTGHGYTF. The CDR3 nucleotides are TGTGCCAGCAGCTTAGCTAGTACAGGGCATGGCTACACCTTC.

In this sample, this clonotype turned up a few times. The rearrangement uses TRBV7-9 and TRBJ2-7; D is perhaps TRBD1 (7 bases). The V gene lost 4 bases and the J gene lost 5 bases, with 24 bases spanning the gap. Germline loops: CDR1 SEHNR, CDR2 FQNEAQ (reference sequence). This CDR3 has 17 amino acids. CDR3 protein: CASSSYTSRGDRNEQYF. The CDR3 region has the DNA TGTGCCAGCAGCTCCTATACGTCTAGGGGGGACAGAAACGAGCAGTACTTC.

This clonotype has a count of ten or more. The chain couples TRBV4-1 to TRBJ1-1; D uncertain. Deletions cut 1 base from V and 1 base from J, with 7 bases between. The germline V gene encodes CDR1 MGHRA and CDR2 YSYEKL. The CDR3 runs 14 residues. CDR3 region: CASSQVEQNTEAFF. In DNA form, the CDR3 reads TGCGCCAGCAGCCAAGTCGAACAGAACACTGAAGCTTTCTTT.

At least ten counts were recorded for this clonotype. The chain couples TRBV2 to TRBJ2-7; TRBD2 agrees at 8 bases. With 6 bases clipped from V and 3 bases from J, the junction kept 7 bases outside the gene matches. Germline V gene data show CDR1 as SNHLY and CDR2 as FYNNEI. CDR3 size: 14 residues. CDR3 loop: CASSQLAENYEQYF. The CDR3 DNA follows: TGTGCCAGCAGCCAACTAGCGGAGAACTACGAGCAGTACTTC.

This clonotype has ten or more counts. The CDR3 nucleotides are TGCAGTGCTAGCACGGACATCACCTACGAGCAGTACTTC. Translation: CSASTDITYEQYF. The chain has TRBV20-1 and TRBJ2-7, with D possibly matching TRBD1 (5 bases). The CDR3 sequence is 13 residues long. V was clipped by 3 bases and J by 2 bases, with 11 bases between them. Per the germline V gene, CDR1 is DFQATT and CDR2 is SNEGSKA (reference sequence).

There are a few counts of this clonotype. V usage is TRBV12-3 or TRBV12-4 and J usage is TRBJ1-1, with D unclear. The CDR3 totals 15 residues. V was cut by 2 bases and J by 3 bases, with 13 bases left in between. In DNA, the CDR3 is TGTGCCAGCAGTTTATACGGGTTGGGTGACACTGAAGCTTTCTTT. This encodes CASSLYGLGDTEAFF.

This clonotype was detected only a few times. The chain uses TRBV5-8 and TRBJ2-7; a weak D match, TRBD2 (6 bases). This CDR3 is 13 amino acids long. The V and J ends lost 9 bases and 0 bases respectively, with 13 bases between them. The V gene's germline CDR1 is SGHTS and CDR2 YDEGEE. CDR3 nucleotides: TGTGCCACGTCCGACGGGGGCTCCTACGAGCAGTACTTC. This codes for CATSDGGSYEQYF.

This clonotype appeared a single time. The chain uses TRBV5-1 and TRBJ2-2, with D hard to call. Germline V lookup: CDR1 SGHRS, CDR2 YFSETQ. This CDR3 comprises 15 residues. Trimming cost V 0 bases and J 0 bases, with 6 bases left between them. This CDR3 is CASSLDTPNTGELFF. CDR3 in DNA: TGCGCCAGCAGCTTGGACACTCCGAACACCGGGGAGCTGTTTTTT.

About this clonotype itself: Since a much larger clone is just one base distant, this may be a read error. The V call is TRBV5-1, the J call TRBJ2-7, with 9 bases lining up with TRBD2. CDR3 length: 13 amino acids. From germline, CDR1 is SGHRS and CDR2 YFSETQ. The CDR3 DNA follows: TGTGCCAGCGACGAGGGACTAGCCGACGAGCAGTACTTC. Its translation is CASDEGLADEQYF.